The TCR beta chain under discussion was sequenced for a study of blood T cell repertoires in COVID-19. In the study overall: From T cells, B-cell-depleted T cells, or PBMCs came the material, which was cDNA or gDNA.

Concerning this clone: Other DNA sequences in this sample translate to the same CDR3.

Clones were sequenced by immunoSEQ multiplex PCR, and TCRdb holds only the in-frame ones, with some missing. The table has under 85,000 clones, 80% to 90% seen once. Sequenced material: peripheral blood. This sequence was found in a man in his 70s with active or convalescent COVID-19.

The CDR3 region has the DNA TGCGCCAGCAGCCGAGGACAGGGAACCACGAACACCGGGGAGCTGTTTTTT. Its protein is CASSRGQGTTNTGELFF. V gene TRBV5-1 combines with J gene TRBJ2-2; the match to TRBD1 covers 8 bases. In germline, CDR1 is SGHRS, CDR2 YFSETQ. J gave up 0 bases and V 4 bases, and 8 bases lay outside the gene matches. This CDR3 is built from 17 residues.